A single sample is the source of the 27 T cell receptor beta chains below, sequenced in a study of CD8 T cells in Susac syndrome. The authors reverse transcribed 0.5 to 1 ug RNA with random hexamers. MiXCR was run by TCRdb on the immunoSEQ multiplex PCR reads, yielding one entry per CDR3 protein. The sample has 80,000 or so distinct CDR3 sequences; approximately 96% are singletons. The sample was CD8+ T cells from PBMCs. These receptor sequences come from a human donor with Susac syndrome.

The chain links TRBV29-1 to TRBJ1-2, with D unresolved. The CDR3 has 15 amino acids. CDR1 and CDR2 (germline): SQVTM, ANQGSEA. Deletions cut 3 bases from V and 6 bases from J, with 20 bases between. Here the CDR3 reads CSVEHLEEGRDGYTF. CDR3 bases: TGCAGCGTTGAGCACCTTGAGGAGGGTCGAGATGGCTACACCTTC. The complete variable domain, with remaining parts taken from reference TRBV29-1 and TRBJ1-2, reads SAVISQKPSRDICQRGTSLTIQCQVDSQVTMMFWYRQQPGQSLTLIATANQGSEATYESGFVIDKFPISRPNLTFSTLTVSNMSPEDSSIYLCSVEHLEEGRDGYTFGSGTRLTVV.

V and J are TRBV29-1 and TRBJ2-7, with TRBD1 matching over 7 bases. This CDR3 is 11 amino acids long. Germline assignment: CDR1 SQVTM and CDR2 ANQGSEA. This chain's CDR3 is CRRGQPYEQYV. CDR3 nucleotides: TGCAGGAGGGGACAGCCCTACGAGCAGTACGTC.

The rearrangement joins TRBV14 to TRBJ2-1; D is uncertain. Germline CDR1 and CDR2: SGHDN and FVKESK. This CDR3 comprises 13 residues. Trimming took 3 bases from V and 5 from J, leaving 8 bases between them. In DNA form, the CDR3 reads TGTGCCAGCAGCCAGTACAGAAACAATGAGCAGTTCTTC. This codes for CASSQYRNNEQFF.

The CDR3 DNA sequence: TGTGCCAGCTCACCTCTGACAGGGGAATATGGCTACACCTTC. It encodes CASSPLTGEYGYTF. This chain links TRBV18 with TRBJ1-2; 8 bases align to TRBD1. Germline CDR1 is KGHSH and CDR2 is LQKENI. This CDR3 comprises 14 residues. The V and J ends lost 3 bases and 5 bases, in that order; junction bases with no gene match: 5.

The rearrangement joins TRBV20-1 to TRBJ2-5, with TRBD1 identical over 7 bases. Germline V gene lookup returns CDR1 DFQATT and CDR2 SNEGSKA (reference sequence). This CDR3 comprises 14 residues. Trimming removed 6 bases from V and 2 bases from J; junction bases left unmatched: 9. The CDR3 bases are TGCAGTGCCGACTCAGGGACAGCTCAAGAGACCCAGTACTTC. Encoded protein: CSADSGTAQETQYF.

As DNA, the CDR3 is TGTGCCAGCAGCTTCCCGGACAGGGGACCACAGTACCAAGAGACCCAGTACTTC. Translating gives CASSFPDRGPQYQETQYF. This chain joins TRBV7-6 and TRBJ2-5; 9 nucleotides agree with TRBD1. The CDR3 sequence is 18 residues long. Trimming at V came to 3 bases and at J to 0 bases, leaving 11 bases not matched to a gene. In germline, CDR1 is SGHVS, CDR2 FNYEAQ.

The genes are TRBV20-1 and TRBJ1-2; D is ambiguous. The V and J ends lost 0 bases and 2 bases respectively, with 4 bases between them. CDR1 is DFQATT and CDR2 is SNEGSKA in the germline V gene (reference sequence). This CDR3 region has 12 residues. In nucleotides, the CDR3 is TGCAGTGCTAGAGAAGGGAACTATGGCTACACCTTC. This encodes CSAREGNYGYTF.

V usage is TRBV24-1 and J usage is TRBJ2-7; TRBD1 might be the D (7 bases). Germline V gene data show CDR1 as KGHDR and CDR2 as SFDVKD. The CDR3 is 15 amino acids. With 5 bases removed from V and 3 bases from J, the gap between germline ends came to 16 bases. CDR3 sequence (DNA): TGTGCCACCAGTGGTTACGGGACAGCGGGCTACGAGCAGTACTTC. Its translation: CATSGYGTAGYEQYF.

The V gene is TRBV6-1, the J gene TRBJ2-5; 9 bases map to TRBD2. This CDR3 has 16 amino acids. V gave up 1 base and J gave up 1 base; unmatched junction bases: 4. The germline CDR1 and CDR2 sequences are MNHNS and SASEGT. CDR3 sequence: CASSEGLAEVQETQYF. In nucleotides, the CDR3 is TGTGCCAGCAGTGAAGGACTAGCGGAGGTCCAAGAGACCCAGTACTTC.

CDR3 sequence (DNA): TGCGCCAGCAGCCCTTGGGACAGGGTCAATGAGCAGTTCTTC. Its translation is CASSPWDRVNEQFF. The chain links TRBV5-1 to TRBJ2-1; TRBD1 agrees at 9 bases. V lost 4 bases and J lost 6; bases outside the gene matches: 5. CDR1 is SGHRS and CDR2 is YFSETQ in the germline V gene. The CDR3 has 14 residues.

CDR3 residues: CASSLDRRQLNTEAFF. CDR3 in DNA: TGCGCCAGCAGCTTGGACCGGCGGCAGTTGAACACTGAAGCTTTCTTT. V and J are TRBV5-1 and TRBJ1-1; D not certain. The germline V and J ends were trimmed by 0 bases and 0 bases, with 12 bases remaining between them. The germline gives CDR1 SGHRS, CDR2 YFSETQ. This CDR3 has 16 residues.

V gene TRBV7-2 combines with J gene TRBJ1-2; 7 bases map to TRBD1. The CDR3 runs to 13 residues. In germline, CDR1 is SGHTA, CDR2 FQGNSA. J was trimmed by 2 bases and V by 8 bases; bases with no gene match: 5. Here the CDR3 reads CASPTGPNYGYTF. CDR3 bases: TGTGCCAGCCCGACAGGGCCAAACTATGGCTACACCTTC.

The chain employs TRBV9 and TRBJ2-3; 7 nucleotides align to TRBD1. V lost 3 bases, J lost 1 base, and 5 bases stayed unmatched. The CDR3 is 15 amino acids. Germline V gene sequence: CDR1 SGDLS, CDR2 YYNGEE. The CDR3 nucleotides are TGTGCCAGCAGCGGCTCCGGGACAGGCACAGATACGCAGTATTTT. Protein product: CASSGSGTGTDTQYF.

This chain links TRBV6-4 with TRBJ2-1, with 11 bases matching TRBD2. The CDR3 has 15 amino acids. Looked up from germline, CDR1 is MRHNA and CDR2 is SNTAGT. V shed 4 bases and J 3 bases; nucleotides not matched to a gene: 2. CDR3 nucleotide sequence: TGTGCCAGCAGTGTAGCGGGAGGGGGCTACAATGAGCAGTTCTTC. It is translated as CASSVAGGGYNEQFF.

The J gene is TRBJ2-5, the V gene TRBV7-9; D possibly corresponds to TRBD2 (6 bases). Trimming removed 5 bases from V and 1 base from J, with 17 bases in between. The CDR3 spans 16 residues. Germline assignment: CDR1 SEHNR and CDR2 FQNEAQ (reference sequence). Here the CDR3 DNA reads TGTGCCAGCAGCACCCCCCGTTTGGGGGGCCAAGAGACCCAGTACTTC. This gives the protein CASSTPRLGGQETQYF.

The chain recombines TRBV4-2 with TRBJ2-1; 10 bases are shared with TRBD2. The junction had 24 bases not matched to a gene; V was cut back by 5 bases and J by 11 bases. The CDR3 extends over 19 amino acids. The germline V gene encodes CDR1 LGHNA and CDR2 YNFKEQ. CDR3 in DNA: TGTGCCAGCAGCTGGGCGACTAGCGGGCCACCCCGGGAGCGAGCCCAGCAGTTCTTC. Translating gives CASSWATSGPPRERAQQFF.

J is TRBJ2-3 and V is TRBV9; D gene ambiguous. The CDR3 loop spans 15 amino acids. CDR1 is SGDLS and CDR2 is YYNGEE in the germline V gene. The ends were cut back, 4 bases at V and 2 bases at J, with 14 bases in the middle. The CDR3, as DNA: TGTGCCAGCAGCTCTGGACCTTCCAACACAGATACGCAGTATTTT. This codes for CASSSGPSNTDTQYF.

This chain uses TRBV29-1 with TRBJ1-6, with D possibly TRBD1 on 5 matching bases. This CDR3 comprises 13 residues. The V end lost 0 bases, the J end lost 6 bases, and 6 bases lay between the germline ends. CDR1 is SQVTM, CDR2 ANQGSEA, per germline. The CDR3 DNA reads TGCAGCGTTGAAGAGGGACCTAATTCACCCCTCCACTTT. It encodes CSVEEGPNSPLHF.

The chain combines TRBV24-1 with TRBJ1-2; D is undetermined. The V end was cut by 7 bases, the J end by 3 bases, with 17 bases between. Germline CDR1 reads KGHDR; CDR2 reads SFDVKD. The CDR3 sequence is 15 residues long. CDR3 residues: CATSHSGERDYGYTF. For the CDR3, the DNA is TGTGCCACCAGCCACTCCGGGGAGAGGGACTATGGCTACACCTTC.

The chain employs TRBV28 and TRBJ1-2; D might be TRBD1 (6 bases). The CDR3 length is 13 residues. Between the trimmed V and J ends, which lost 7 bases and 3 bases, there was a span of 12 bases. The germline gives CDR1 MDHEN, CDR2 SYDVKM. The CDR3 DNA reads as TGTGCCAGCACCTTAGGGGGGTACTATGGCTACACCTTC. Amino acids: CASTLGGYYGYTF.

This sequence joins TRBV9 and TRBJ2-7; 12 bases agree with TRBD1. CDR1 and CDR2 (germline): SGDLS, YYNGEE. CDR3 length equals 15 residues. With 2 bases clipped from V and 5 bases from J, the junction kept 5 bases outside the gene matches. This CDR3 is CASSVNRDRGHEQYF. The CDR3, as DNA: TGTGCCAGCAGCGTCAACCGGGACAGGGGGCACGAGCAGTACTTC. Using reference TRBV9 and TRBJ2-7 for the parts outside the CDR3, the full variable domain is DSGVTQTPKHLITATGQRVTLRCSPRSGDLSVYWYQQSLDQGLQFLIQYYNGEERAKGNILERFSAQQFPDLHSELNLSSLELGDSALYFCASSVNRDRGHEQYFGPGTRLTVT.

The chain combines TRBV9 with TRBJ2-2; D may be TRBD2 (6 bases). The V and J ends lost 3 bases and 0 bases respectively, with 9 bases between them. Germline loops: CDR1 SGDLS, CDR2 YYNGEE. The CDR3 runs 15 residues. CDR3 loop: CASSGGDPNTGELFF. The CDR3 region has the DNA TGTGCCAGCAGCGGGGGGGACCCGAACACCGGGGAGCTGTTTTTT.

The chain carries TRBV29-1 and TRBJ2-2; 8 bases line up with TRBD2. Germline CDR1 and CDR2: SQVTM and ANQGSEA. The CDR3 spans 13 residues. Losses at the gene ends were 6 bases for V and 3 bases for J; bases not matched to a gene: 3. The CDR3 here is CSVHGGDTGELFF. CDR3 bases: TGCAGCGTCCACGGGGGGGACACCGGGGAGCTGTTTTTT.

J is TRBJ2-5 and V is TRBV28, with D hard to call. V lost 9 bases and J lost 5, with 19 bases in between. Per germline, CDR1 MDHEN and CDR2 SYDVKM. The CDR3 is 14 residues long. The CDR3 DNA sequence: TGTGCCAGACTGGGTGCGCTTCGAAACGAGACCCAGTACTTC. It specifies CARLGALRNETQYF.

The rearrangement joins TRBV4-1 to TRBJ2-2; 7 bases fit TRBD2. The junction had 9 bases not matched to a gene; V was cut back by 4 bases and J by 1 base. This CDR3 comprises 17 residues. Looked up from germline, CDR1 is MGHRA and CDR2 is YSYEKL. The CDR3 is CASSPESSGLNTGELFF. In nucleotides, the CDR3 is TGCGCCAGCAGCCCGGAATCTAGCGGCCTGAACACCGGGGAGCTGTTTTTT.

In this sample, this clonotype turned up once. The CDR3 loop reads CASRGAGELFF. The CDR3 nucleotides read TGTGCCAGCAGGGGGGCCGGGGAGCTGTTTTTT. V and J are TRBV25-1 and TRBJ2-2, with D perhaps assigned TRBD1 or TRBD2 (5 bases each). The CDR3 loop spans 11 amino acids. Germline V gives CDR1 MGHDK, CDR2 SYGVNS. V was clipped by 6 bases and J by 6 bases, with 5 bases between them.

The CDR3 protein is CALQPAGGNEQFF. Here the CDR3 DNA reads TGTGCCTTACAGCCCGCCGGGGGCAATGAGCAGTTCTTC. The chain has TRBV30 and TRBJ2-1; the D gene is possibly TRBD2 (6 bases). Trimming removed 7 bases at V and 6 bases at J, with 16 bases between. The CDR3 runs 13 residues. Germline V CDR1 and CDR2: GTSNPN, SVGIG (reference sequence).